This T cell receptor (beta chain) emerged from a study of control samples from healthy donors and cancer patients. This clone was detected a few times. Measured with immunoSEQ multiplex PCR; TCRdb has only the in-frame clones, and not every one. There are about 92,000 clones in the sample; around 80% occur only once, and about 9.8% lies in the top ten. This CDR3 has 12 residues. V was trimmed by 8 bases and J by 5 bases, leaving 12 bases between them. Germline CDR1 is MDHEN and CDR2 is SYDVKM. This chain joins TRBV28 and TRBJ1-1; no definite D call. This TCR derives from a woman between 55 and 75 years old in good health. The sample comprised blood. The CDR3 DNA follows: TGTGCCAGCGTGCTCCGGGGTACTGAAGCTTTCTTT. This sequence encodes CASVLRGTEAFF.